This T cell receptor beta chain comes out of a study of blood T cell repertoires in COVID-19. Study-level background: Sites in the United States, Italy and Spain provided acute and convalescent COVID-19 samples. Nucleic acid was either cDNA or gDNA, and it came from T cells, B-cell-depleted T cells, or PBMCs.

In its sample, this clone was seen once. The authors' processing: Nucleated cell number was recorded as an estimate derived from reference gene primer amplification. Using immunoSEQ multiplex PCR, the repertoire was profiled, and TCRdb retains in-frame clones only, with some absent. The V and J calls and clone size are taken from that table; D and trimming were inferred from the DNA. The sample includes 45,000 to 55,000 clones, less than 95% seen only once; the top ten take 8.4%. Trimming pared 5 bases from V and 3 bases from J, leaving 6 bases between. This CDR3 is built from 12 residues. From germline, CDR1 is KGHDR and CDR2 SFDVKD.

Sample: peripheral blood. This chain connects TRBV24-1 to TRBJ2-5, with a possible D match to TRBD2 (5 bases). This clonotype was sampled from a woman aged 40 to 49 with active COVID-19. CDR3 nucleotides: TGTGCCACCAGTGTCGGGGAAGAGACCCAGTACTTC. It yields the protein CATSVGEETQYF.